This entry lists 15 T cell receptor beta chains sequenced from one sample in a study of technical replicates of blood from a handful of donors. Using immunoSEQ multiplex PCR, the repertoire was profiled, and TCRdb retains in-frame clones only, with some absent. Among 79,000 or so clones listed, about nine tenths were seen once. Sequencing used T cells isolated from PBMCs. Every receptor here comes from a human donor in good health.

The V call is TRBV2, the J call TRBJ1-4; no reliable D call. The germline V gene has CDR1 SNHLY and CDR2 FYNNEI. CDR3 length: 17 residues. V was clipped by 1 base and J by 3 bases, with 15 bases between them. The DNA of the CDR3 is TGTGCCAGCAGTGAAGACCCTGCTGGCGAGGCTAATGAAAAACTGTTTTTT. This sequence encodes CASSEDPAGEANEKLFF.

V and J are TRBV2 and TRBJ2-7, with 9 bases fitting TRBD1. Unmatched junction bases numbered 8, after V lost 5 bases and J lost 3 bases. The CDR3 sequence is 15 residues long. CDR1 is SNHLY, CDR2 FYNNEI, per germline. The CDR3 is CASSWTGDPYYEQYF. The CDR3 DNA sequence: TGTGCCAGCAGTTGGACAGGGGACCCGTACTACGAGCAGTACTTC. The whole variable domain, filled in from reference TRBV2 and TRBJ2-7, reads EPEVTQTPSHQVTQMGQEVILRCVPISNHLYFYWYRQILGQKVEFLVSFYNNEISEKSEIFDDQFSVERPDGSNFTLKIRSTKLEDSAMYFCASSWTGDPYYEQYFGPGTRLTVT.

The chain links TRBV19 to TRBJ2-7; D is possibly TRBD2 (5 bases). Trimming removed 5 bases from V and 0 bases from J, with 11 bases in between. Looked up from germline, CDR1 is LNHDA and CDR2 is SQIVND (reference sequence). This CDR3 region has 14 residues. The CDR3 spells CASSGRAGSYEQYF. DNA of the CDR3: TGTGCCAGTAGTGGGCGGGCTGGCTCCTACGAGCAGTACTTC. Together with reference TRBV19 and TRBJ2-7, the CDR3 gives the full variable domain: DGGITQSPKYLFRKEGQNVTLSCEQNLNHDAMYWYRQDPGQGLRLIYYSQIVNDFQKGDIAEGYSVSREKKESFPLTVTSAQKNPTAFYLCASSGRAGSYEQYFGPGTRLTVT.

V is TRBV5-4 and J is TRBJ1-1; 8 nucleotides align to TRBD1. Germline-derived CDR1 and CDR2 are SGHNT and YYREEE (reference sequence). Trimming took 6 bases from V and 4 from J; bases not matched to a gene: 14. The CDR3 totals 16 residues. In nucleotides, the CDR3 is TGTGCCAGCACCTGGGGGCCCGGACAGGGTGTCACTGAAGCTTTCTTT. As protein: CASTWGPGQGVTEAFF.

The CDR3 DNA follows: TGTGCCAGCAGCGCACTAGCGGGGAACTACGAGCAGTACTTC. Amino acids: CASSALAGNYEQYF. The chain recombines TRBV9 with TRBJ2-7; 10 nucleotides align to TRBD2. J lost 3 bases, V lost 3 bases, and 3 bases had no gene match. There are 14 residues in the CDR3. The germline CDR1 and CDR2 sequences are SGDLS and YYNGEE.

V gene TRBV7-2 combines with J gene TRBJ1-2; perhaps TRBD1 as D (5 bases). Germline V CDR1 and CDR2: SGHTA, FQGNSA. The CDR3 is 16 amino acids. V lost 2 bases and J lost 4, with 17 bases in between. The CDR3 bases are TGTGCCAGCAGCTTATCACGCCTGGAACAGGCCTATGGCTACACCTTC. Protein: CASSLSRLEQAYGYTF.

This clone was seen once. V usage is TRBV12-5 and J usage is TRBJ2-2, with TRBD1 matching over 7 bases. The CDR3 has 15 amino acids. J was trimmed by 4 bases and V by 1 base; bases with no gene match: 3. Germline lookup yields CDR1 LGHNT and CDR2 FRNRAP. CDR3 nucleotides: TGTGCTAGTGGTTTGGCGACAGGGTCCACCGGGGAGCTGTTTTTT. Its translation: CASGLATGSTGELFF.

V gene TRBV5-1 combines with J gene TRBJ1-4, with 9 bases fitting TRBD1. Germline values: CDR1 SGHRS, CDR2 YFSETQ. This CDR3 is 15 amino acids long. The V gene end was trimmed by 0 bases and the J gene end by 6 bases; junction bases not matched to a gene: 3. The chain's CDR3 is CASSLDRGRDEKLFF. The CDR3 region has the DNA TGCGCCAGCAGCTTGGACAGGGGGCGGGATGAAAAACTGTTTTTT.

The chain recombines TRBV5-1 with TRBJ2-1; 12 nucleotides agree with TRBD2. The V and J ends lost 1 base and 5 bases, in that order; junction bases with no gene match: 13. The CDR3 length is 19 residues. Germline V gene data show CDR1 as SGHRS and CDR2 as YFSETQ. The CDR3 protein is CASSLYVLAGGLDHNEQFF. The CDR3 bases are TGCGCCAGCAGCTTGTATGTACTAGCGGGAGGACTGGACCACAATGAGCAGTTCTTC.

The V gene is TRBV25-1, the J gene TRBJ2-7, with TRBD1 matching 7 bases. Germline V gene sequence: CDR1 MGHDK, CDR2 SYGVNS. Trimming at V came to 5 bases and at J to 5 bases, leaving 9 bases not matched to a gene. The CDR3 extends over 14 amino acids. CDR3 region: CASSSDREVDEQYF. The CDR3 nucleotides read TGTGCCAGCAGTTCCGACAGGGAAGTCGACGAGCAGTACTTC.

The chain recombines TRBV5-1 with TRBJ2-3; 9 nucleotides align to TRBD1. Trimming removed 4 bases from V and 4 bases from J; junction bases left unmatched: 7. Germline V gene sequence: CDR1 SGHRS, CDR2 YFSETQ. The CDR3 sequence is 15 residues long. This CDR3 is CASSQGTGQADTQYF. CDR3 nucleotides: TGCGCCAGCAGCCAAGGGACAGGGCAGGCAGATACGCAGTATTTT. Full variable domain (outside the CDR3, taken from reference TRBV5-1 and TRBJ2-3): KAGVTQTPRYLIKTRGQQVTLSCSPISGHRSVSWYQQTPGQGLQFLFEYFSETQRNKGNFPGRFSGRQFSNSRSEMNVSTLELGDSALYLCASSQGTGQADTQYFGPGTRLTVL.

The chain carries TRBV11-2 and TRBJ2-1; the D gene is possibly TRBD2 (6 bases). Germline-derived CDR1 and CDR2 are SGHAT and FQNNGV. With 0 bases removed from V and 2 bases from J, the gap between germline ends came to 11 bases. The CDR3 has 16 residues. This CDR3 is CASSLETSLAYNEQFF. For the CDR3, the DNA is TGTGCCAGCAGCTTAGAGACTAGTCTAGCCTACAATGAGCAGTTCTTC.

This chain joins TRBV7-9 and TRBJ2-1; a weak D match, TRBD1 (6 bases). Trimming pared 5 bases from V and 7 bases from J, leaving 21 bases between. CDR1 SEHNR and CDR2 FQNEAQ come from the germline V gene (reference sequence). The CDR3 extends over 16 amino acids. The CDR3 is CASSHPLHRARNEQFF. CDR3 nucleotide sequence: TGTGCCAGCAGCCACCCTTTGCACAGGGCCCGGAATGAGCAGTTCTTC.

The chain employs TRBV6-1 and TRBJ1-5; D remains unclear. The CDR3 contains 13 residues. In germline, CDR1 is MNHNS, CDR2 SASEGT. V lost 3 bases, J lost 7 bases, and 10 bases lay in between. CDR3 protein: CASSDFGRQPQHF. The CDR3, as DNA: TGTGCCAGCAGTGATTTTGGGCGCCAGCCCCAGCATTTT.

This rearrangement joins TRBV5-1 to TRBJ2-2; D uncertain. V lost 3 bases, J lost 1 base, and 16 bases lay in between. Germline V gene lookup returns CDR1 SGHRS and CDR2 YFSETQ. This CDR3 is built from 17 residues. This CDR3 is CASSSLLVRVNTGELFF. DNA for the CDR3: TGCGCCAGCAGCTCTTTGCTGGTAAGAGTGAACACCGGGGAGCTGTTTTTT.